The 21 T cell receptor beta chains reported below all come from one sample, sequenced in a study of blood T cell repertoires in COVID-19. The assay was immunoSEQ multiplex PCR, and TCRdb's table has in-frame clones only and misses some. The sample records about 220,000 clones, roughly 80% being singletons. Sequences were obtained from peripheral blood. The receptors here all came from a man under 40 with active or convalescent COVID-19.

The chain couples TRBV7-9 to TRBJ1-4; D is possibly TRBD1 (5 bases). The V gene's germline CDR1 is SEHNR and CDR2 FQNEAQ (reference sequence). The CDR3 has 14 amino acids. Trimming cost V 4 bases and J 3 bases, with 9 bases left between them. CDR3: CASSSGNSNEKLFF. Written as DNA, the CDR3 is TGTGCCAGCAGCTCAGGGAATTCTAATGAAAAACTGTTTTTT.

The chain recombines TRBV4-3 with TRBJ2-7, with 9 positions matching TRBD2. V was pared by 0 bases and J by 4 bases, with 16 bases of the junction left unmatched. The CDR3 runs to 19 residues. Germline values: CDR1 LGHNA, CDR2 YSLEER. Here the CDR3 reads CASSQEVATSGPWAYEQYF. CDR3 DNA sequence: TGCGCCAGCAGCCAAGAAGTAGCGACTAGCGGCCCTTGGGCTTACGAGCAGTACTTC.

This clone was detected a few times. The J gene is TRBJ2-7, the V gene TRBV27; D perhaps matches TRBD2 (6 bases). CDR1 MNHEY and CDR2 SMNVEV come from the germline V gene (reference sequence). CDR3 length: 14 residues. Trimming took 2 bases from V and 5 from J, leaving 13 bases between them. The CDR3 spells CASSLGGIPNEQYF. In DNA form, the CDR3 reads TGTGCCAGCAGTTTAGGGGGGATCCCCAACGAGCAGTACTTC.

The gene calls are TRBV24-1 and TRBJ1-2, with TRBD1 matching 11 bases. There are 16 residues in the CDR3. Losses at the gene ends were 4 bases for V and 1 base for J; bases not matched to a gene: 4. Germline V gives CDR1 KGHDR, CDR2 SFDVKD. CDR3 residues: CATSEAGTGGNYGYTF. The CDR3 bases are TGTGCCACCAGTGAGGCCGGGACAGGGGGTAACTATGGCTACACCTTC.

The J gene is TRBJ1-1, the V gene TRBV19; TRBD1 aligns across 11 bases. Germline CDR1 reads LNHDA; CDR2 reads SQIVND (reference sequence). The CDR3 totals 16 residues. Trimming at V came to 7 bases and at J to 6 bases, leaving 13 bases not matched to a gene. The CDR3, as DNA: TGTGCCAGTATCGATCGCGGAGGACAGGGGGCCCCTGAAGCTTTCTTT. Protein sequence: CASIDRGGQGAPEAFF.

The V and J genes are TRBV6-5 and TRBJ1-6, with a possible D match to TRBD1 (6 bases). With 5 bases removed from V and 7 bases from J, the gap between germline ends came to 15 bases. The CDR3 extends over 15 amino acids. CDR1 is MNHEY and CDR2 is SVGAGI in the germline V gene. In DNA form, the CDR3 reads TGTGCCAGCAGTCCCCCGGGGGGGGCCAATTCACCCCTCCACTTT. Its translation: CASSPPGGANSPLHF.

The chain has TRBV5-5 and TRBJ2-5; possible D gene TRBD1, 6 bases. Germline assignment: CDR1 SGHKS and CDR2 YYEKEE (reference sequence). This CDR3 spans 16 amino acids. The V end was cut by 0 bases, the J end by 5 bases, with 17 bases between. CDR3 nucleotide sequence: TGTGCCAGCAGCTTGGGCCCCACAGGGTCGTGGGAGACCCAGTACTTC. It is translated as CASSLGPTGSWETQYF.

This rearrangement joins TRBV6-5 to TRBJ1-3; no firm D call. This CDR3 spans 13 amino acids. CDR1 and CDR2 from the germline V gene are MNHEY and SVGAGI. The germline V and J ends were trimmed by 6 bases and 9 bases, with 15 bases remaining between them. CDR3 DNA sequence: TGTGCCAGCAGCTCGCCCCTGGCTTTCACCATATATTTT. This sequence encodes CASSSPLAFTIYF.

A few counts support this clone. The chain combines TRBV11-2 with TRBJ1-4; maybe TRBD1 (6 bases). The CDR3 length is 15 residues. V was clipped by 4 bases and J by 8 bases, with 17 bases between them. Germline V gene data show CDR1 as SGHAT and CDR2 as FQNNGV. This chain's CDR3 is CASSSRRGAVEKLFF. DNA for the CDR3: TGTGCCAGCAGCTCAAGGCGGGGGGCTGTCGAAAAACTGTTTTTT.

The rearrangement links TRBV12-3 or TRBV12-4 to TRBJ1-5; TRBD1 aligns across 9 bases. The CDR3 has 13 residues. Trimming took 3 bases from V and 6 from J; bases not matched to a gene: 0. In nucleotides, the CDR3 is TGTGCCAGCAGTTTGACAGGGGGTCAGCCCCAGCATTTT. Amino acid sequence: CASSLTGGQPQHF.

The V gene is TRBV9, the J gene TRBJ2-1; 10 nucleotides match TRBD2. From germline, CDR1 is SGDLS and CDR2 YYNGEE. Trimming removed 5 bases from V and 7 bases from J; junction bases left unmatched: 9. The CDR3 runs 15 residues. In DNA, the CDR3 is TGTGCCAGCAGTCCGGCCCTAGCGGGAGTGAATGAGCAGTTCTTC. Translated: CASSPALAGVNEQFF.

This clone was found a few times. This sequence joins TRBV4-3 and TRBJ2-1, with 8 bases identical to TRBD2. From germline, CDR1 is LGHNA and CDR2 YSLEER. The CDR3 has 13 amino acids. Losses at the gene ends were 4 bases for V and 9 bases for J; bases not matched to a gene: 5. DNA of the CDR3: TGCGCCAGCAGCCTGGGACTAGTAAGTGAGCAGTTCTTC. Amino acid sequence: CASSLGLVSEQFF.

The chain links TRBV11-2 to TRBJ1-5, with D possibly being TRBD1 (6 bases). The germline V and J ends were trimmed by 5 bases and 3 bases, with 14 bases remaining between them. This CDR3 has 15 residues. CDR1 is SGHAT, CDR2 FQNNGV, per germline. The CDR3 coding sequence is TGTGCCAGCAGCCCCGGGACAAGTTACAATCAGCCCCAGCATTTT. It yields the protein CASSPGTSYNQPQHF.

This chain links TRBV9 with TRBJ2-1; 8 bases align to TRBD2. The CDR3 is 15 amino acids. The V and J ends lost 4 bases and 5 bases, in that order; junction bases with no gene match: 8. Germline V gives CDR1 SGDLS, CDR2 YYNGEE. CDR3 sequence: CASSFSSGPNNEQFF. In DNA form, the CDR3 reads TGTGCCAGCAGCTTCTCTAGCGGGCCCAACAATGAGCAGTTCTTC.

V gene TRBV9 combines with J gene TRBJ2-5; D is perhaps TRBD1 (5 bases). From germline, CDR1 is SGDLS and CDR2 YYNGEE. The CDR3 sequence is 14 residues long. With 4 bases removed from V and 2 bases from J, the gap between germline ends came to 12 bases. CDR3 sequence reads: CASSPPGIQETQYF. CDR3 bases: TGTGCCAGCAGCCCCCCAGGGATTCAAGAGACCCAGTACTTC.

V and J are TRBV6-5 and TRBJ2-5, with TRBD1 identical over 7 bases. Germline V gene sequence: CDR1 MNHEY, CDR2 SVGAGI. V was pared by 1 base and J by 5 bases, with 7 bases of the junction left unmatched. CDR3 length: 15 residues. DNA for the CDR3: TGTGCCAGCAGTTACTACGGCAGGGGGTGGGAGACCCAGTACTTC. Translating it yields CASSYYGRGWETQYF.

This clone is a singleton in its sample. The V call is TRBV19, the J call TRBJ1-1; 7 bases fit TRBD1. The CDR3 consists of 15 residues. With 4 bases clipped from V and 1 base from J, the junction kept 6 bases outside the gene matches. The V gene's germline CDR1 is LNHDA and CDR2 SQIVND (reference sequence). Written as DNA, the CDR3 is TGTGCCAGTAGTAAGAGACAGGGAGAGAACACTGAAGCTTTCTTT. Translated, it gives CASSKRQGENTEAFF.

This clone showed up just a few times. The chain recombines TRBV29-1 with TRBJ1-2; TRBD1 might be the D (6 bases). Trimming stripped 8 bases from V and 3 bases from J, with 16 bases between. CDR3 size: 13 residues. From germline, CDR1 is SQVTM and CDR2 ANQGSEA. The CDR3 is CSSGQFLYYGYTF. Written as DNA, the CDR3 is TGCAGCTCAGGACAGTTTCTGTACTATGGCTACACCTTC.

V gene TRBV6-4 combines with J gene TRBJ1-4; unclear D gene. Trimming took off 2 bases at V and 8 bases at J, with 9 bases between the two ends. CDR1 and CDR2 from the germline V gene are MRHNA and SNTAGT. The CDR3 is made up of 13 amino acids. CDR3 nucleotides: TGTGCCAGCAGTGACAGGGAGAACGAAAAACTGTTTTTT. The encoded protein is CASSDRENEKLFF.

The chain employs TRBV19 and TRBJ1-2, with 7 bases aligning to TRBD1. Unmatched junction bases numbered 2, after V lost 0 bases and J lost 4 bases. The CDR3 runs 14 residues. Germline CDR1 reads LNHDA; CDR2 reads SQIVND (reference sequence). Here the CDR3 reads CASSIDDRAYGYTF. The CDR3 DNA sequence: TGTGCCAGTAGTATAGATGACAGGGCCTATGGCTACACCTTC.

The chain combines TRBV18 with TRBJ2-7; 10 bases fit TRBD1. Trimming cost V 3 bases and J 5 bases; bases outside gene matches: 7. The CDR3 totals 15 residues. Looked up from germline, CDR1 is KGHSH and CDR2 is LQKENI. CDR3 DNA sequence: TGTGCCAGCTCACCTCCTAGGACAGGGGGAAACGAGCAGTACTTC. It codes for CASSPPRTGGNEQYF.